The entry that follows covers one T cell receptor (beta chain) sequence. The germline V gene encodes CDR1 LGHNA and CDR2 YNFKEQ. The CDR3 loop spans 15 amino acids. The V end was cut by 1 base, the J end by 4 bases, with 10 bases between. Clones were read by immunoSEQ multiplex PCR, and TCRdb kept only the in-frame ones, dropping some. The sample carries approximately 76,000 clones, 80% to 90% recorded once. The source of the sample is a study of technical replicates of blood from a few donors. The V gene is TRBV4-2, the J gene TRBJ2-2; D perhaps matches TRBD2 (6 bases). This sequence originates from a human donor in good health. Some clones in this sample may be carry-over from other donors' samples. Sequencing was done on a sample of PBMCs. The CDR3, as DNA: TGTGCCAGCAGCCAAGTTGTTAGCGGCACCGGGGAGCTGTTTTTT. Its translation: CASSQVVSGTGELFF.